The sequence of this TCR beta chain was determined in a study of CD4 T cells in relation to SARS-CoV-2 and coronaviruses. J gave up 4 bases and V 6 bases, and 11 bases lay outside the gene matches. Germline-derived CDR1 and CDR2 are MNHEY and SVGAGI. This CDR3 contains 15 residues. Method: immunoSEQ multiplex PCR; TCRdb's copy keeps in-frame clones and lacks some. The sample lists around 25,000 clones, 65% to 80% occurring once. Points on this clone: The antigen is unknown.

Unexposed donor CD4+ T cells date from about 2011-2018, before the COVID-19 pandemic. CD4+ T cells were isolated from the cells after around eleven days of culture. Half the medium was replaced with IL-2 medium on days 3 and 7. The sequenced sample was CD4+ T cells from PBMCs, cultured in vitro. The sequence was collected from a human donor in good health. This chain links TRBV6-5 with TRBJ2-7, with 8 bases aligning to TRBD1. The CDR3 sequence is CASRRGQGADYEQYF. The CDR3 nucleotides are TGTGCCAGCAGACGGGGGCAGGGGGCGGATTACGAGCAGTACTTC.